This is a list of T cell receptor beta chains from one sample in a study of cytomegalovirus exposure and HLA in healthy donors. Profiling relied on immunoSEQ multiplex PCR, and the TCRdb table lists in-frame clones only, not all of them. The repertoire holds 150,000 to 200,000 clones, with 82% as singletons. What was sequenced was PBMCs. All receptors come from a woman in her 50s in good health and CMV-seronegative. Both conserved end residues are part of each CDR3. A D gene is named only where the DNA matches it firmly. For some rows the clone size is stated as once, few or many, or as a class when expanded; others skip it.

J gene: TRBJ2-5
D gene: .
clone size: .
V gene: TRBV5-1
CDR3 protein: CASSNGHFGETQYF
CDR3 DNA: TGCGCCAGCAGCAATGGACACTTCGGGGAGACCCAGTACTTC

J gene: TRBJ2-2
D gene: .
clone size: .
V gene: TRBV7-9
CDR3 protein: CASSSLQDQNTGEPFF
CDR3 DNA: TGTGCCAGCAGCTCCCTTCAGGATCAGAACACCGGGGAGCCGTTTTTT

J gene: TRBJ2-1
D gene: TRBD2
clone size: .
V gene: TRBV15
CDR3 protein: CATSRAPGSGIRYDEQFF
CDR3 DNA: TGTGCCACCAGCAGAGCCCCTGGTAGCGGGATTCGGTACGATGAGCAGTTCTTC

J gene: TRBJ2-7
D gene: .
clone size: .
V gene: TRBV21-1
CDR3 protein: CASSNPQGGPYEQYF
CDR3 DNA: TGTGCCAGCAGCAACCCCCAGGGGGGCCCCTACGAGCAGTACTTC

J gene: TRBJ1-4
D gene: .
clone size: .
V gene: TRBV9
CDR3 protein: CASSPDPAMREVFF
CDR3 DNA: TGTGCCAGCAGCCCAGACCCGGCCATGAGGGAGGTGTTTTTT

J gene: TRBJ2-7
D gene: TRBD2
clone size: .
V gene: TRBV5-1
CDR3 protein: CASSSITGTSEQYF
CDR3 DNA: TGCGCCAGCAGCAGCATAACCGGGACTAGTGAGCAGTACTTC

J gene: TRBJ1-2
D gene: .
clone size: .
V gene: TRBV10-3
CDR3 protein: CAISEWEGRNGYTF
CDR3 DNA: TGTGCCATCAGTGAGTGGGAGGGTCGGAATGGCTACACCTTC

J gene: TRBJ2-3
D gene: .
clone size: once
V gene: TRBV2
CDR3 protein: CASYRGGTRTYTQYF
CDR3 DNA: TGTGCCAGCTACCGGGGTGGGACAAGAACTTATACGCAGTATTTT

J gene: TRBJ2-5
D gene: .
clone size: .
V gene: TRBV7-6
CDR3 protein: CASSFTRNGETQYF
CDR3 DNA: TGTGCCAGCAGCTTCACTAGGAATGGAGAGACCCAGTACTTC

J gene: TRBJ2-1
D gene: .
clone size: once
V gene: TRBV5-1
CDR3 protein: CASSLEAVGEQFF
CDR3 DNA: TGCGCCAGCAGCTTGGAGGCGGTAGGCGAGCAGTTCTTC

J gene: TRBJ1-5
D gene: TRBD1
clone size: .
V gene: TRBV4-1
CDR3 protein: CASSPGQETGQPQHF
CDR3 DNA: TGCGCCAGCAGTCCGGGACAGGAGACAGGTCAGCCCCAGCATTTT

J gene: TRBJ2-5
D gene: .
clone size: .
V gene: TRBV27
CDR3 protein: CASSLTGSGETQYF
CDR3 DNA: TGTGCCAGCAGTTTAACAGGGTCGGGAGAGACCCAGTACTTC

J gene: TRBJ2-1
D gene: TRBD1
clone size: .
V gene: TRBV5-4
CDR3 protein: CASSTMDRGSYNEQFF
CDR3 DNA: TGTGCCAGCAGCACAATGGACAGGGGTTCCTACAATGAGCAGTTCTTC

J gene: TRBJ2-7
D gene: .
clone size: few
V gene: TRBV5-1
CDR3 protein: CASSLDRSSYEQYF
CDR3 DNA: TGCGCCAGCAGCTTGGACCGGAGCTCCTACGAGCAGTACTTC

J gene: TRBJ2-1
D gene: TRBD1
clone size: .
V gene: TRBV19
CDR3 protein: CASKPSGTVFYNEQFF
CDR3 DNA: TGTGCCAGTAAACCCTCCGGGACAGTCTTCTACAATGAGCAGTTCTTC